This entry lists 32 T cell receptor beta chains sequenced from one sample in a study of T cell responses to AZD1222 COVID-19 vaccine. This table comes from immunoSEQ multiplex PCR, and its TCRdb copy is limited to in-frame clones, with some not included. The data show 90,000 to 110,000 clones, more than 70% seen once. The specimen comprised peripheral blood, sampled 28 days after the second AZD1222 dose. These receptors all stem from an adult who received the AZD1222 COVID-19 vaccine.

The chain joins TRBV5-5 to TRBJ1-2; 8 bases align to TRBD1. Germline CDR1 SGHKS, CDR2 YYEKEE (reference sequence). J lost 4 bases, V lost 3 bases, and 2 bases had no gene match. This CDR3 region has 13 residues. The CDR3 region is CASSYGQGYGYTF. In DNA, the CDR3 is TGTGCCAGCAGCTACGGACAGGGCTATGGCTACACCTTC.

Points on this clone: This sample includes further DNA sequences coding for the same CDR3. The rearrangement uses TRBV9 and TRBJ1-6, with a weak D call TRBD1 (6 bases). The CDR3 contains 13 residues. Germline loops: CDR1 SGDLS, CDR2 YYNGEE. Trimming removed 2 bases at V and 8 bases at J, with 8 bases between. CDR3 sequence: CASSVNRDSPLHF. The DNA for the CDR3 is TGTGCCAGCAGCGTTAACAGGGATTCACCCCTCCACTTT.

In this sample, this clone turned up once. This chain uses TRBV24-1 with TRBJ2-3, with 16 bases that match TRBD2. Looked up from germline, CDR1 is KGHDR and CDR2 is SFDVKD. The V and J ends lost 1 base and 6 bases, in that order; junction bases with no gene match: 9. CDR3 length equals 19 residues. The CDR3, as DNA: TGTGCCACCAGTGATTTAACGGGGACTAGCGGGAGGGAACCCGATACGCAGTATTTT. Its translation is CATSDLTGTSGREPDTQYF.

The chain's CDR3 is CASSATGSYNSPLHF. The DNA of the CDR3 is TGTGCCAGCAGCGCAACGGGGAGCTATAATTCACCCCTCCACTTT. The chain combines TRBV11-2 with TRBJ1-6, with D unclear. Trimming left V 5 bases short and J 3 bases short, with 11 bases between. CDR3 size: 15 residues. CDR1 SGHAT and CDR2 FQNNGV come from the germline V gene.

This clone was counted once. DNA for the CDR3: TGTGCCAGCAGCCATGGGATGGGGACACTAGCCAAAAACATTCAGTACTTC. Its protein product is CASSHGMGTLAKNIQYF. The chain couples TRBV14 to TRBJ2-4; tentatively, D is TRBD1 (6 bases). The CDR3 totals 17 residues. CDR1 and CDR2 from the germline V gene are SGHDN and FVKESK. V lost 3 bases, J lost 0 bases, and 15 bases lay in between.

This chain uses TRBV19 with TRBJ2-2, with TRBD1 matching 9 bases. After removal of 8 bases from V and 0 bases from J, the junction contained 1 base not matched to a gene. Germline V gives CDR1 LNHDA, CDR2 SQIVND (reference sequence). The CDR3 is made up of 14 amino acids. The CDR3 sequence is CASGQGSNTGELFF. In nucleotides, the CDR3 is TGTGCCAGTGGACAGGGGTCGAACACCGGGGAGCTGTTTTTT.

V and J are TRBV30 and TRBJ2-7, with 9 positions matching TRBD1. Germline V CDR1 and CDR2: GTSNPN, SVGIG (reference sequence). The trim removed 6 bases at V and 4 bases at J, leaving 1 base unmatched. This CDR3 is built from 11 residues. The CDR3 loop is CACDRGYEQYF. The DNA for the CDR3 is TGTGCCTGCGACAGGGGGTACGAGCAGTACTTC.

V usage is TRBV7-9 and J usage is TRBJ2-1, with a possible D match to TRBD1 (5 bases). Germline V CDR1 and CDR2: SEHNR, FQNEAQ (reference sequence). The CDR3 runs 15 residues. V was shortened by 7 bases and J by 4 bases, with 17 bases between the two germline ends. The CDR3 here is CASTRNGQRYNEQFF. DNA of the CDR3: TGTGCCAGCACCCGAAACGGACAAAGATACAATGAGCAGTTCTTC.

In nucleotides, the CDR3 is TGTGCCAGCAGATACACAGGGAACTATGGCTACACCTTC. Residues: CASRYTGNYGYTF. This chain joins TRBV6-5 and TRBJ1-2; TRBD1 might be the D (6 bases). Germline V gene data show CDR1 as MNHEY and CDR2 as SVGAGI. Trimming took 6 bases from V and 2 from J, leaving 10 bases between them. The CDR3 covers 13 residues.

This sequence joins TRBV7-9 and TRBJ1-1; D is undetermined. There are 15 residues in the CDR3. Germline V gene data show CDR1 as SEHNR and CDR2 as FQNEAQ (reference sequence). Deletions cut 3 bases from V and 1 base from J, with 12 bases between. The CDR3 reads CASSLATSPNTEAFF. Here the CDR3 DNA reads TGTGCCAGCAGCTTGGCGACCTCCCCGAACACTGAAGCTTTCTTT.

The chain uses TRBV13 and TRBJ2-5, with 11 bases aligning to TRBD2. Germline V gives CDR1 PRHDT, CDR2 FYEKMQ (reference sequence). V dropped 5 bases and J dropped 5; count of bases not matched to a gene: 7. The CDR3 has 15 residues. Here the CDR3 DNA reads TGTGCCAGCAGCCCCTTAGCGGGGGGGCGGGAGACCCAGTACTTC. This translates into CASSPLAGGRETQYF.

The chain recombines TRBV15 with TRBJ2-1, with D tentatively TRBD1 (6 bases). Germline V gene lookup returns CDR1 LNHNV and CDR2 YYDKDF (reference sequence). Trimming took 2 bases from V and 11 from J, leaving 13 bases between them. The CDR3 runs 13 residues. Here the CDR3 DNA reads TGTGCCACCAGCAGATACTCACAGGGTCAGCAGTTCTTC. This codes for CATSRYSQGQQFF.

Notes on this clone: Relative to the germline gene, one junction end is altered; a read error may explain this. Here the CDR3 reads CASSLTLAGFNEQFF. CDR3 coding DNA: TGTGCCAGCAGCCTAACCTTAGCGGGTTTCAATGAGCAGTTCTTC. This chain joins TRBV7-3 and TRBJ2-1; 7 nucleotides line up with TRBD2. Germline CDR1 SGHTA, CDR2 FQGTGA. The length of the CDR3 is 15 residues.

This clone was picked up a small number of times. V gene TRBV4-3 combines with J gene TRBJ1-2, with a possible D match to TRBD1 (6 bases). The V gene's germline CDR1 is LGHNA and CDR2 YSLEER. Trimming pared 0 bases from V and 4 bases from J, leaving 15 bases between. The CDR3 contains 16 residues. The CDR3 spells CASSQDSAGAGYGYTF. Here the CDR3 DNA reads TGCGCCAGCAGCCAAGACTCAGCGGGGGCTGGCTATGGCTACACCTTC.

The gene calls are TRBV29-1 and TRBJ2-1, with a tentative D call TRBD1 (6 bases). This CDR3 has 11 residues. The germline V gene has CDR1 SQVTM and CDR2 ANQGSEA. The germline V and J ends were trimmed by 7 bases and 2 bases, with 6 bases remaining between them. The CDR3 nucleotides are TGCAGCGGACAGGCCTACAATGAGCAGTTCTTC. Encoded protein: CSGQAYNEQFF.

The chain uses TRBV7-2 and TRBJ2-4; 8 bases align to TRBD2. The J segment lost 6 bases and the V segment lost 5 bases, leaving 6 bases of the junction unmatched. The CDR3 length is 14 residues. Germline assignment: CDR1 SGHTA and CDR2 FQGNSA. CDR3 residues: CASSDRAGANIQYF. The CDR3 DNA is TGTGCCAGCAGCGATCGAGCGGGGGCAAACATTCAGTACTTC. Full variable domain (remainder filled in from reference TRBV7-2 and TRBJ2-4): GAGVSQSPSNKVTEKGKDVELRCDPISGHTALYWYRQSLGQGLEFLIYFQGNSAPDKSGLPSDRFSAERTGGSVSTLTIQRTQQEDSAVYLCASSDRAGANIQYFGAGTRLSVL.

The chain carries TRBV5-1 and TRBJ1-5; D may be TRBD1 (5 bases). The germline V and J ends were trimmed by 0 bases and 5 bases, with 9 bases remaining between them. Germline V gene lookup returns CDR1 SGHRS and CDR2 YFSETQ. CDR3 size: 14 residues. DNA for the CDR3: TGCGCCAGCAGCTTGGGGCAGGGCGATCAGCCCCAGCATTTT. Amino acids: CASSLGQGDQPQHF. Full variable domain (remainder filled in from reference TRBV5-1 and TRBJ1-5): KAGVTQTPRYLIKTRGQQVTLSCSPISGHRSVSWYQQTPGQGLQFLFEYFSETQRNKGNFPGRFSGRQFSNSRSEMNVSTLELGDSALYLCASSLGQGDQPQHFGDGTRLSIL.

The chain carries TRBV2 and TRBJ2-1, with 13 positions matching TRBD2. Germline V CDR1 and CDR2: SNHLY, FYNNEI. The length of the CDR3 is 15 residues. J was trimmed by 7 bases and V by 6 bases; bases with no gene match: 6. The CDR3 loop reads CASSDTSGGANEQFF. CDR3 DNA sequence: TGTGCCAGCAGCGATACTAGCGGGGGGGCGAATGAGCAGTTCTTC.

This clone was detected only a few times. The CDR3 DNA reads as TGCGCCAGCAGCTTCGACAGGGCCGAGCAGTACTTC. This encodes CASSFDRAEQYF. The chain recombines TRBV5-1 with TRBJ2-7, with 7 bases aligning to TRBD1. Unmatched junction bases numbered 2, after V lost 2 bases and J lost 6 bases. The CDR3 is made up of 12 amino acids. Germline V gene data show CDR1 as SGHRS and CDR2 as YFSETQ.

The V call is TRBV7-8, the J call TRBJ1-6, with D unclear. Germline-derived CDR1 and CDR2 are SGHVS and FQNEAQ. V lost 2 bases and J 10 bases, leaving 9 bases between the germline ends. This CDR3 region has 13 residues. The CDR3 nucleotides are TGTGCCAGCAGCTTATCTGGGAACTCACCCCTCCACTTT. Protein product: CASSLSGNSPLHF.

The chain employs TRBV4-3 and TRBJ1-3, with D possibly TRBD1 on 5 matching bases. The CDR3 runs 15 residues. Per the germline V gene, CDR1 is LGHNA and CDR2 is YSLEER. The V and J ends lost 1 base and 4 bases respectively, with 11 bases between them. CDR3 DNA sequence: TGCGCCAGCAGCCAAGGATCACGGGGCGGAAACACCATATATTTT. This sequence encodes CASSQGSRGGNTIYF.

V gene TRBV7-8 combines with J gene TRBJ1-4; D gene unclear. V was clipped by 2 bases and J by 3 bases, with 7 bases between them. From germline, CDR1 is SGHVS and CDR2 FQNEAQ. This CDR3 spans 14 amino acids. In DNA form, the CDR3 reads TGTGCCAGCAGCTTACAGGTTTCTAATGAAAAACTGTTTTTT. This encodes CASSLQVSNEKLFF. Complete variable domain (other parts from reference TRBV7-8 and TRBJ1-4): GAGVSQSPRYKVAKRGQDVALRCDPISGHVSLFWYQQALGQGPEFLTYFQNEAQLDKSGLPSDRFFAERPEGSVSTLKIQRTQQEDSAVYLCASSLQVSNEKLFFGSGTQLSVL.

The rearrangement joins TRBV12-3 or TRBV12-4 to TRBJ1-1; D unclear. The V end lost 3 bases, the J end lost 2 bases, and 7 bases lay between the germline ends. The CDR3 spans 13 residues. The CDR3 protein is CASSFTLNTEAFF. The CDR3 DNA reads as TGTGCCAGCAGTTTTACCCTTAACACTGAAGCTTTCTTT.

The CDR3 sequence is CASSPIPGTRDSYNEQFF. CDR3 nucleotides: TGTGCCAGCTCACCTATACCCGGGACACGAGACTCCTACAATGAGCAGTTCTTC. The chain links TRBV18 to TRBJ2-1; D is perhaps TRBD1 (6 bases). The germline V gene encodes CDR1 KGHSH and CDR2 LQKENI. Trimming removed 3 bases from V and 0 bases from J, with 18 bases in between. The CDR3 sequence is 18 residues long.

This chain connects TRBV13 to TRBJ2-7; 12 bases are a match to TRBD1. CDR3 length: 14 residues. CDR1 is PRHDT and CDR2 is FYEKMQ in the germline V gene (reference sequence). V gave up 8 bases and J gave up 7 bases; unmatched junction bases: 9. This CDR3 is CASVPGQGANEQYF. The CDR3 DNA follows: TGTGCCAGCGTCCCGGGACAGGGGGCAAATGAGCAGTACTTC.

This chain joins TRBV10-3 and TRBJ1-2; tentatively, D is TRBD1 (6 bases). Germline assignment: CDR1 ENHRY and CDR2 SYGVKD. The CDR3 contains 13 residues. The ends were cut back, 3 bases at V and 5 bases at J, with 10 bases in the middle. The CDR3 DNA reads as TGTGCCATCAGTGACGGGGGACAATATGGCTACACCTTC. It yields the protein CAISDGGQYGYTF.

V gene TRBV29-1 combines with J gene TRBJ1-2; 8 bases are a match to TRBD1. The J segment lost 2 bases and the V segment lost 7 bases, leaving 0 bases of the junction unmatched. The CDR3 runs 11 residues. CDR1 is SQVTM, CDR2 ANQGSEA, per germline. The CDR3 loop reads CSGQGNYGYTF. CDR3 DNA sequence: TGCAGCGGACAGGGGAACTATGGCTACACCTTC.

V is TRBV7-2 and J is TRBJ2-1, with 9 bases fitting TRBD2. Germline assignment: CDR1 SGHTA and CDR2 FQGNSA. The trim removed 1 base at V and 11 bases at J, leaving 18 bases unmatched. The CDR3 contains 18 residues. The DNA for the CDR3 is TGTGCCAGCAGCTTAGACTTACCGGGGACTAGCCGCCCTCACAAGCAGTTCTTC. Residues: CASSLDLPGTSRPHKQFF.

This chain joins TRBV29-1 and TRBJ2-1, with 9 bases fitting TRBD2. Germline CDR1 reads SQVTM; CDR2 reads ANQGSEA. The CDR3 is 14 amino acids. After removal of 0 bases from V and 7 bases from J, the junction contained 4 bases not matched to a gene. CDR3 bases: TGCAGCGTTGAAGATCAGGCGGGGGGGAATGAGCAGTTCTTC. This sequence encodes CSVEDQAGGNEQFF.

The chain carries TRBV29-1 and TRBJ2-3, with a tentative D call TRBD2 (6 bases). The CDR3 has 17 residues. Trimming shortened V by 4 bases and J by 2 bases, and 22 bases separated the two germline ends. In germline, CDR1 is SQVTM, CDR2 ANQGSEA. The CDR3 spells CSVGPFSRGEYTDTQYF. The CDR3 coding sequence is TGCAGCGTTGGTCCGTTCAGTCGCGGGGAGTACACAGATACGCAGTATTTT.

The chain uses TRBV3-1 (or the pseudogene TRBV3-2) and TRBJ2-7, with a tentative D call TRBD1 (6 bases). Germline V gene lookup returns CDR1 LGHDT and CDR2 YNNKEL (reference sequence). This CDR3 comprises 17 residues. Trimming shortened V by 5 bases and J by 6 bases, and 26 bases separated the two germline ends. The CDR3 region has the DNA TGTGCCAGCAGCGGGGGCACAGGGCTCGTACGATCTATCGAGCAGTACTTC. Its translation: CASSGGTGLVRSIEQYF.

The chain uses TRBV3-1 (or the pseudogene TRBV3-2) and TRBJ2-2, with a weak D call TRBD2 (5 bases). The CDR3 is 13 residues long. Germline V gene sequence: CDR1 LGHDT, CDR2 YNNKEL (reference sequence). Deletions cut 4 bases from V and 9 bases from J, with 12 bases between. CDR3 sequence reads: CASSPGLARELFF. The CDR3 bases are TGTGCCAGCAGCCCAGGACTTGCACGGGAGCTGTTTTTT.